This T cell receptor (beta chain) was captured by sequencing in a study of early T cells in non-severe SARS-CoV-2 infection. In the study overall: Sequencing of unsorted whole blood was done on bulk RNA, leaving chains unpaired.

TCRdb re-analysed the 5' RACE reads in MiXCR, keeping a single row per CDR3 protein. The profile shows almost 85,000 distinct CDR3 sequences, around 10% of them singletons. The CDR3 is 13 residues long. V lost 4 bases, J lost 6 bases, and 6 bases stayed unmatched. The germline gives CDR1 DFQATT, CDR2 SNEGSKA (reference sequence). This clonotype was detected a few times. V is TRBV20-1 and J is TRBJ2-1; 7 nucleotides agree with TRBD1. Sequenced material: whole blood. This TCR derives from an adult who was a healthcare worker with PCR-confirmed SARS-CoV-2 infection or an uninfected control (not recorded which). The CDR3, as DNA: TGCAGTGCTATAGGGGGCGCGGGCAATGAGCAGTTCTTC. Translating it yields CSAIGGAGNEQFF.